This T cell receptor (beta chain) is from a study of CD8+CD57+ T cells in acquired aplastic anemia. Study outcomes and limitations: No significant difference in CD8+ Simpson's diversity was found between patients and controls.

For sequencing, patients were chosen who had shown expansion of CD8+CD57+ cells by flow cytometry. Every patient had severe acquired aplastic anemia. The study sampled blood from patients who had received no therapy. Genomic DNA acted as the template from which TCR beta VDJ combination and CDR3 sequence profiling were carried out. MiXCR, run by TCRdb on the reads, gives a single entry per CDR3 protein. The table shows approximately 160,000 distinct CDR3 sequences, with less than 60% occurring only once. CDR3 length: 15 amino acids. J lost 4 bases, V lost 3 bases, and 7 bases had no gene match. Germline CDR1 is LNHNV and CDR2 is YYDKDF (reference sequence). This clonotype appeared a few times. Its matching antigen is unknown.

The sequencing sample was made of sorted CD4+, CD8+, or CD8+CD57+ T cells (not recorded which) from PBMCs. The receptor was derived from a human donor with aplastic anemia. The chain employs TRBV15 and TRBJ2-3, with 7 bases fitting TRBD1. CDR3: CATSSYRGEADTQYF. DNA for the CDR3: TGTGCCACCAGCAGTTACAGGGGAGAGGCAGATACGCAGTATTTT. Looking up the rest from reference TRBV15 and TRBJ2-3 gives the full variable domain: DAMVIQNPRYQVTQFGKPVTLSCSQTLNHNVMYWYQQKSSQAPKLLFHYYDKDFNNEADTPDNFQSRRPNTSFCFLDIRSPGLGDTAMYLCATSSYRGEADTQYFGPGTRLTVL.